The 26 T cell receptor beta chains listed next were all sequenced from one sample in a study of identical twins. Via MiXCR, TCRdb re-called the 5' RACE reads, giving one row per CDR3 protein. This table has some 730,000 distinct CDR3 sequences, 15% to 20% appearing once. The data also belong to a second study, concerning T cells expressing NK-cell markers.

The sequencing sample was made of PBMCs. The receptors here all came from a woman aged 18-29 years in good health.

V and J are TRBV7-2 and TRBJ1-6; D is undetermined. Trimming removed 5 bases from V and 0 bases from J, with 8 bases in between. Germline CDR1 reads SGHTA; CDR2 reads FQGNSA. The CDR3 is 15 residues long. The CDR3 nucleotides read TGTGCCAGCAGCCGACGGAGCTCCTATAATTCACCCCTCCACTTT. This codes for CASSRRSSYNSPLHF.

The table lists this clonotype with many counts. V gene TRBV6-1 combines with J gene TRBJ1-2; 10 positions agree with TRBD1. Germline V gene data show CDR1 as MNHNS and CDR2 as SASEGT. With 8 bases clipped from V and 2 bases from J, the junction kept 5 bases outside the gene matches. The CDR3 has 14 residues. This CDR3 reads CASRAGQGNYGYTF. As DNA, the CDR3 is TGTGCCAGCCGGGCGGGACAGGGGAACTATGGCTACACCTTC.

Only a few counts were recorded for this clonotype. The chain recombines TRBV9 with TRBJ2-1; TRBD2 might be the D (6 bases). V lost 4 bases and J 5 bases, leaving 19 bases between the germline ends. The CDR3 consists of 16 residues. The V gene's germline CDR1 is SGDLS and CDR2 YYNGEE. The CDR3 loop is CASSRSGTPGDNEQFF. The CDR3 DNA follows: TGTGCCAGCAGCCGATCCGGGACTCCCGGCGACAATGAGCAGTTCTTC.

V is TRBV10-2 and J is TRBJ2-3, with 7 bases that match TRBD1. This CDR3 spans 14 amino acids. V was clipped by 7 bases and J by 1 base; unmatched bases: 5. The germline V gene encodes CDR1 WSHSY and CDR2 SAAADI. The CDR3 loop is CASIRGGRTDTQYF. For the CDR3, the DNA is TGCGCCAGCATACGAGGGGGCCGCACAGATACGCAGTATTTT.

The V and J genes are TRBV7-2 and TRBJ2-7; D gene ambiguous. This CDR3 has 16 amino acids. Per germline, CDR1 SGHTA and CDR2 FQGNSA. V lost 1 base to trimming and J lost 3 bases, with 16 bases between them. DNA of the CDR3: TGTGCCAGCAGCTTAGTAGGCAGACCAGTGGGCTACGAGCAGTACTTC. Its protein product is CASSLVGRPVGYEQYF.

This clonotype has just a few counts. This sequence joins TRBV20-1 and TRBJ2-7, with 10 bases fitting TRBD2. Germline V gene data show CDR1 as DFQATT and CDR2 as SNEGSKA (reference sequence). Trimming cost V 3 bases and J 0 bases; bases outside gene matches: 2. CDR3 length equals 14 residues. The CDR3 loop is CSASRTSGSYEQYF. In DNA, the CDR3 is TGCAGTGCTAGTCGGACTAGCGGCTCCTACGAGCAGTACTTC.

This CDR3 is CAIRPTFYDYGYTF. The CDR3 coding sequence is TGTGCCATCAGACCGACCTTTTACGACTATGGCTACACCTTC. This rearrangement joins TRBV10-3 to TRBJ1-2; D not resolved. Per germline, CDR1 ENHRY and CDR2 SYGVKD. The germline V and J ends were trimmed by 6 bases and 3 bases, with 14 bases remaining between them. The CDR3 totals 14 residues.

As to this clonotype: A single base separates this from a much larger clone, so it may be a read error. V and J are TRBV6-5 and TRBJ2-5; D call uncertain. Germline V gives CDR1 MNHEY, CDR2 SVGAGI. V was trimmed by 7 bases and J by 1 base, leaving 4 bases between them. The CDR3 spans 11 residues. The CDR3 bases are TGTGCCAGCATGAGCCAAGAGACCCAGTACTTC. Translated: CASMSQETQYF.

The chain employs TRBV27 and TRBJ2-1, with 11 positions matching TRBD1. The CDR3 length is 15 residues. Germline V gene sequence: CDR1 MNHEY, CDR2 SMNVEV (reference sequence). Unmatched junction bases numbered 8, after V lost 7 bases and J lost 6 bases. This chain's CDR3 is CASKGRDRGFNEQFF. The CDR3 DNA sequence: TGTGCCAGCAAAGGCCGGGACAGGGGGTTCAATGAGCAGTTCTTC.

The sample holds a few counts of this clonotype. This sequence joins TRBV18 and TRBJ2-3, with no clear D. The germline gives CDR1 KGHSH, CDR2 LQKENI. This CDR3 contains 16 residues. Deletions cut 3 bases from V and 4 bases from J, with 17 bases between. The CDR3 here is CASSPGYSASPDTQYF. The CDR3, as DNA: TGTGCCAGCTCACCGGGTTACAGTGCTAGTCCAGATACGCAGTATTTT.

CDR3 protein: CASSEGQGRWNEQFF. Here the CDR3 DNA reads TGTGCCAGCAGCGAAGGTCAGGGGAGGTGGAATGAGCAGTTCTTC. The chain uses TRBV7-8 and TRBJ2-1; D might be TRBD1 or TRBD2, each matching 6 bases. CDR1 and CDR2 (germline): SGHVS, FQNEAQ. Trimming removed 5 bases at V and 7 bases at J, with 18 bases between. This CDR3 comprises 15 residues.

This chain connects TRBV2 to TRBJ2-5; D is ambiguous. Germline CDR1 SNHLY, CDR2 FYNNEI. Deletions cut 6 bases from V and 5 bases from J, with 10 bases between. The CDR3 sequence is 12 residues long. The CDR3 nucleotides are TGTGCCAGCAGCGTAGGTTGGGAGACCCAGTACTTC. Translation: CASSVGWETQYF.

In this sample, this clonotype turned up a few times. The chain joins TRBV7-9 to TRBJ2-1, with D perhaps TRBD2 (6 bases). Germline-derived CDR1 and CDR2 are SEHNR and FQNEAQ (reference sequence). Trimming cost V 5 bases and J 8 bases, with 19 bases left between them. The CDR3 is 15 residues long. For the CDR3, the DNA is TGTGCCAGCAGCCCAACCACCGGGGGTACGGATGAGCAGTTCTTC. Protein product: CASSPTTGGTDEQFF. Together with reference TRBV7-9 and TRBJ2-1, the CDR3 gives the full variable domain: DTGVSQNPRHKITKRGQNVTFRCDPISEHNRLYWYRQTLGQGPEFLTYFQNEAQLEKSRLLSDRFSAERPKGSFSTLEIQRTEQGDSAMYLCASSPTTGGTDEQFFGPGTRLTVL.

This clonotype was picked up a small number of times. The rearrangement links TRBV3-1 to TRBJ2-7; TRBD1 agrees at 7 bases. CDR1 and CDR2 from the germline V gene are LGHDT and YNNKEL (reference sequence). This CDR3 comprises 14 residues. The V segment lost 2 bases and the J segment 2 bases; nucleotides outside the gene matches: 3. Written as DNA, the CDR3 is TGTGCCAGCAGCCAACGGGACAGTCCCTACGAGCAGTACTTC. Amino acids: CASSQRDSPYEQYF.

The CDR3: CASSQGSSGGNYNEQFF. CDR3 nucleotide sequence: TGTGCCAGCAGCCAAGGATCTAGCGGGGGGAACTACAATGAGCAGTTCTTC. V is TRBV7-9 and J is TRBJ2-1, with 11 bases fitting TRBD2. This CDR3 is 17 amino acids long. Trimming removed 5 bases from V and 3 bases from J; junction bases left unmatched: 9. The germline gives CDR1 SEHNR, CDR2 FQNEAQ (reference sequence).

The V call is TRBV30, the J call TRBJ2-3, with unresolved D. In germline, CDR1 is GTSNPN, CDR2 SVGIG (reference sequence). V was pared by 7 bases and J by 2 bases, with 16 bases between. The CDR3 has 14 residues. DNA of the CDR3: TGTGCCTCCGGACCCTCACAAGCCACAGATACGCAGTATTTT. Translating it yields CASGPSQATDTQYF.

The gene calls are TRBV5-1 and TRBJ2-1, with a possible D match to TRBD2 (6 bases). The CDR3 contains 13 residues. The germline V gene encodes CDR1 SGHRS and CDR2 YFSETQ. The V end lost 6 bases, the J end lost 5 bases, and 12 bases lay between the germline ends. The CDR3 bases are TGCGCCAGCAAGGTAGCGGAGCACAATGAGCAGTTCTTC. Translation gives CASKVAEHNEQFF.

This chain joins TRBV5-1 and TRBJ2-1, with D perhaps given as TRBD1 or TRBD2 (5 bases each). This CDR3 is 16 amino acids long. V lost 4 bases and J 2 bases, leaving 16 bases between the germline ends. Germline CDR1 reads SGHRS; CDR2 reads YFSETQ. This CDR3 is CASSPGTSNTYNEQFF. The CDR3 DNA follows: TGCGCCAGCAGCCCCGGGACCTCCAATACCTACAATGAGCAGTTCTTC.

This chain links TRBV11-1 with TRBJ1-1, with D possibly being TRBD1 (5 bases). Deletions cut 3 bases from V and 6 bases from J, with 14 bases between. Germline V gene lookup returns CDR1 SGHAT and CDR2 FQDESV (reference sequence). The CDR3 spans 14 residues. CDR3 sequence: CASSLGPTGAEAFF. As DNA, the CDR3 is TGTGCCAGCAGCTTGGGACCCACGGGCGCTGAAGCTTTCTTT.

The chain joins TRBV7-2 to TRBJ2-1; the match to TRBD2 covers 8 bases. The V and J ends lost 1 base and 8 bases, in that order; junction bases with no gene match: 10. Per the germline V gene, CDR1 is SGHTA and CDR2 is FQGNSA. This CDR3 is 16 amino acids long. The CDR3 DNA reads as TGTGCCAGCAGCTTAGTTCATCGGAGCGGGAGCTATGAGCAGTTCTTC. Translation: CASSLVHRSGSYEQFF. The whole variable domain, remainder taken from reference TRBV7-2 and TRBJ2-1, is GAGVSQSPSNKVTEKGKDVELRCDPISGHTALYWYRQSLGQGLEFLIYFQGNSAPDKSGLPSDRFSAERTGGSVSTLTIQRTQQEDSAVYLCASSLVHRSGSYEQFFGPGTRLTVL.

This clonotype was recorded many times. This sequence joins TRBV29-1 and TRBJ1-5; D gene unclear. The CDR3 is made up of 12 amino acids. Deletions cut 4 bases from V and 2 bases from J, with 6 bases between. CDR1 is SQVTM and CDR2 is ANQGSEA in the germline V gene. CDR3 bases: TGCAGCGTTGGTGGGGGCAATCAGCCCCAGCATTTT. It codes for CSVGGGNQPQHF. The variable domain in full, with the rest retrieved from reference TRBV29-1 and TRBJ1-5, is SAVISQKPSRDICQRGTSLTIQCQVDSQVTMMFWYRQQPGQSLTLIATANQGSEATYESGFVIDKFPISRPNLTFSTLTVSNMSPEDSSIYLCSVGGGNQPQHFGDGTRLSIL.

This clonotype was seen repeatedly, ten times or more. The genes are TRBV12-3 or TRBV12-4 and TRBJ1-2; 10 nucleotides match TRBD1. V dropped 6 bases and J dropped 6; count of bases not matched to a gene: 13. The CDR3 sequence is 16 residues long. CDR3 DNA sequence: TGTGCCAGCAGACACCGGGACAGGGGCCTTTGGAATGGCTACACCTTC. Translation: CASRHRDRGLWNGYTF.

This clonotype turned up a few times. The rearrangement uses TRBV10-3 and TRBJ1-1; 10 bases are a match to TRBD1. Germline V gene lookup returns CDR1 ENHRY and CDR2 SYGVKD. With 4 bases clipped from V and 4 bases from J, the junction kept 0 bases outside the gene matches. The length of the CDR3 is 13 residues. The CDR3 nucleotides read TGTGCCATCAGTGGGACAGGGGGCACTGAAGCTTTCTTT. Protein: CAISGTGGTEAFF.

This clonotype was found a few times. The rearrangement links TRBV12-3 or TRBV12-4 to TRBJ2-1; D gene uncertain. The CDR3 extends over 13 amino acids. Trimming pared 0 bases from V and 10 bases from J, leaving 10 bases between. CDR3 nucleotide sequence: TGTGCCAGCAGTTTAGCGGCGATCAGCGAGCAGTTCTTC. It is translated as CASSLAAISEQFF.

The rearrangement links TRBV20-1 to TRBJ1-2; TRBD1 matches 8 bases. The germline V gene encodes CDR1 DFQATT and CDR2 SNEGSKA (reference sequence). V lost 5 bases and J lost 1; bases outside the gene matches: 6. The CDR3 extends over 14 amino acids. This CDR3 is CSASAQGDNYGYTF. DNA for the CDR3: TGCAGTGCTTCTGCACAGGGGGATAACTATGGCTACACCTTC.

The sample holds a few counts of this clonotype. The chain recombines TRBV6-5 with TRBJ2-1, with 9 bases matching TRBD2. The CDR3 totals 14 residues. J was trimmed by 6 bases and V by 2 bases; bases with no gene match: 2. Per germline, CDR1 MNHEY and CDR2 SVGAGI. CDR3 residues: CASSYGTSRNEQFF. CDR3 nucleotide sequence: TGTGCCAGCAGTTACGGGACTAGCCGCAATGAGCAGTTCTTC.